One and the same sample provided the 9 T cell receptor beta chains below, sequenced in a study of blood T cell repertoires in COVID-19. TCRdb's copy holds only in-frame clones and misses some; the assay was immunoSEQ multiplex PCR. In the table there are about 160,000 clones, around 80% of which are singletons. Sequencing was done on a sample of PBMCs or T cells enriched from blood (not recorded which). These receptor sequences come from an older woman who had recovered from COVID-19.

J is TRBJ1-1 and V is TRBV13, with 11 positions matching TRBD1. In germline, CDR1 is PRHDT, CDR2 FYEKMQ (reference sequence). This CDR3 has 13 amino acids. J was trimmed by 11 bases and V by 4 bases; bases with no gene match: 6. In nucleotides, the CDR3 is TGTGCCAGCAGCTCGGGACAGGGGGATGTGGCTTTCTTT. Protein sequence: CASSSGQGDVAFF.

At least ten counts were recorded for this clone. V usage is TRBV30 and J usage is TRBJ2-3; 9 bases map to TRBD2. Looked up from germline, CDR1 is GTSNPN and CDR2 is SVGIG (reference sequence). V trimming: 3 bases; J trimming: 6 bases; junction bases outside the gene matches: 4. This CDR3 has 13 amino acids. The CDR3 DNA follows: TGTGCCTGGAGGGGGACTAGCCTGGATACGCAGTATTTT. Amino acid sequence: CAWRGTSLDTQYF. The entire variable domain, with the rest obtained from reference TRBV30 and TRBJ2-3, is as follows: SQTIHQWPATLVQPVGSPLSLECTVEGTSNPNLYWYRQAAGRGLQLLFYSVGIGQISSEVPQNLSASRPQDRQFILSSKKLLLSDSGFYLCAWRGTSLDTQYFGPGTRLTVL.

The chain joins TRBV7-8 to TRBJ1-5; D is ambiguous. This CDR3 spans 11 amino acids. The germline gives CDR1 SGHVS, CDR2 FQNEAQ. Trimming removed 6 bases from V and 8 bases from J, with 8 bases in between. CDR3 coding DNA: TGTGCCAGCAGTAACCAGGAGCCCCAGCATTTT. It is translated as CASSNQEPQHF.

The V and J genes are TRBV6-1 and TRBJ1-2; TRBD1 aligns across 9 bases. Germline V lookup: CDR1 MNHNS, CDR2 SASEGT. The junction had 3 bases not matched to a gene; V was cut back by 3 bases and J by 4 bases. This CDR3 spans 14 amino acids. This CDR3 reads CASSDPTGGYGYTF. In DNA, the CDR3 is TGTGCCAGCAGTGACCCGACAGGGGGCTATGGCTACACCTTC.

The chain recombines TRBV6-6 with TRBJ1-4, with D uncertain. The CDR3 length is 14 residues. The germline V gene has CDR1 MNHNY and CDR2 SVGAGI (reference sequence). V dropped 2 bases and J dropped 5 bases, with 9 bases sitting between them. DNA for the CDR3: TGTGCCAGCAGTTACGGCCCGTTAAATGAAAAACTGTTTTTT. This codes for CASSYGPLNEKLFF.

CDR3 DNA: TGTGCCAGCAGTTCCTTGGGACAGGGGAGTAACATTCAGTACTTC. This sequence encodes CASSSLGQGSNIQYF. V and J are TRBV27 and TRBJ2-4, with 10 bases aligning to TRBD1. The germline gives CDR1 MNHEY, CDR2 SMNVEV (reference sequence). The CDR3 loop spans 15 amino acids. Trimming took 4 bases from V and 7 from J; bases not matched to a gene: 7.

The rearrangement uses TRBV7-3 and TRBJ1-2, with 10 bases lining up with TRBD1. V trimming: 3 bases; J trimming: 3 bases; junction bases outside the gene matches: 1. Germline V gives CDR1 SGHTA, CDR2 FQGTGA. The CDR3 spans 14 residues. CDR3 coding DNA: TGTGCCAGCAGCTTTGGGACAGGGGACTATGGCTACACCTTC. It specifies CASSFGTGDYGYTF.

V and J are TRBV7-9 and TRBJ2-7, with D possibly TRBD1 on 5 matching bases. The CDR3 loop spans 13 amino acids. The germline gives CDR1 SEHNR, CDR2 FQNEAQ (reference sequence). The V gene lost 5 bases and the J gene lost 2 bases, with 10 bases spanning the gap. The CDR3 region is CASSRTYAYEQYF. CDR3 DNA: TGTGCCAGCAGCCGGACATACGCCTACGAGCAGTACTTC. Drawing the rest from reference TRBV7-9 and TRBJ2-7, the complete variable domain is DTGVSQNPRHKITKRGQNVTFRCDPISEHNRLYWYRQTLGQGPEFLTYFQNEAQLEKSRLLSDRFSAERPKGSFSTLEIQRTEQGDSAMYLCASSRTYAYEQYFGPGTRLTVT.

The rearrangement joins TRBV4-1 to TRBJ1-3, with 8 bases that match TRBD1. J was trimmed by 0 bases and V by 6 bases; bases with no gene match: 7. The CDR3 extends over 16 amino acids. The germline gives CDR1 MGHRA, CDR2 YSYEKL. The CDR3 is CASSQGAVFSGNTIYF. Written as DNA, the CDR3 is TGCGCCAGCAGTCAGGGGGCGGTTTTCTCTGGAAACACCATATATTTT.